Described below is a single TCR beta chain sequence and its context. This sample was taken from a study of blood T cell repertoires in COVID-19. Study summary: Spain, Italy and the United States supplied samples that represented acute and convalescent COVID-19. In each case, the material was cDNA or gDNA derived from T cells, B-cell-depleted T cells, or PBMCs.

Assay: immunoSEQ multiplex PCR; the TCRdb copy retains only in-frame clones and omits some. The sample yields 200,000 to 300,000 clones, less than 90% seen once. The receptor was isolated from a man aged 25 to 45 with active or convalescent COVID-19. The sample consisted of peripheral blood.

The CDR3: CASSPAQGMRNEQFF. In DNA form, the CDR3 reads TGTGCCAGCTCACCGGCTCAGGGGATGAGGAATGAGCAGTTCTTC. The chain joins TRBV18 to TRBJ2-1; TRBD1 might be the D (6 bases). Trimming shortened V by 3 bases and J by 7 bases, and 16 bases separated the two germline ends. CDR1 and CDR2 (germline): KGHSH, LQKENI. The length of the CDR3 is 15 residues.